The 18 T cell receptor beta chains given below trace back to one sample, sequenced in a study of early T cells in non-severe SARS-CoV-2 infection. A single record per CDR3 protein comes from TCRdb applying MiXCR to the 5' RACE reads. Of 55,000 to 80,000 distinct CDR3 sequences in the sample, approximately 12% were seen once. The sample in question was whole blood, obtained at baseline. The receptor source for this set is an adult who was a healthcare worker with PCR-confirmed SARS-CoV-2 infection or an uninfected control (not recorded which).

Ten or more counts support this clonotype. V and J are TRBV18 and TRBJ1-1, with a tentative D call TRBD1 (5 bases). The V and J ends lost 2 bases and 0 bases respectively, with 13 bases between them. The CDR3 totals 16 residues. Germline V gene data show CDR1 as KGHSH and CDR2 as LQKENI. CDR3 nucleotide sequence: TGTGCCAGCTCACCAAGGCAGGGACTCATGAACACTGAAGCTTTCTTT. Translated: CASSPRQGLMNTEAFF.

This clonotype was seen a few times. The chain is built from TRBV5-1 and TRBJ2-1, with D perhaps given as TRBD1 or TRBD2 (5 bases each). Trimming removed 0 bases from V and 6 bases from J, with 16 bases in between. The CDR3 runs 16 residues. Per germline, CDR1 SGHRS and CDR2 YFSETQ. Written as DNA, the CDR3 is TGCGCCAGCAGCTTGGATGGGGGTCCTACCGGCAATGAGCAGTTCTTC. Encoded protein: CASSLDGGPTGNEQFF.

This clonotype was found a few times. The gene calls are TRBV27 and TRBJ2-1; a possible D gene is TRBD1 (6 bases). The CDR3 is made up of 15 amino acids. Germline CDR1 reads MNHEY; CDR2 reads SMNVEV (reference sequence). Trimming cost V 6 bases and J 4 bases, with 16 bases left between them. The CDR3 loop is CASSSLDSGYNEQFF. The CDR3 coding sequence is TGTGCCAGCAGCTCCTTGGACAGTGGGTACAATGAGCAGTTCTTC.

The chain has TRBV6-5 and TRBJ2-1; 16 bases are a match to TRBD2. The CDR3 is 18 amino acids. V lost 4 bases, J lost 10 bases, and 13 bases stayed unmatched. Per the germline V gene, CDR1 is MNHEY and CDR2 is SVGAGI. The CDR3 region is CASSSSQPGLAGGLEQFF. CDR3 DNA: TGTGCCAGCAGTTCCAGCCAACCGGGACTAGCGGGGGGGCTGGAGCAGTTCTTC.

This clonotype was seen a handful of times. The chain has TRBV7-2 and TRBJ2-1; D is unresolved. The germline V gene has CDR1 SGHTA and CDR2 FQGNSA. V lost 1 base, J lost 7 bases, and 8 bases lay in between. The CDR3 extends over 13 amino acids. CDR3 in amino acids: CASSLDGYNEQFF. CDR3 coding DNA: TGTGCCAGCAGCTTAGATGGCTATAATGAGCAGTTCTTC.

The rearrangement joins TRBV20-1 to TRBJ2-7; TRBD1 matches at 7 bases. CDR1 and CDR2 (germline): DFQATT, SNEGSKA (reference sequence). The CDR3 has 13 residues. Trimming removed 3 bases from V and 2 bases from J; junction bases left unmatched: 4. The CDR3 DNA is TGCAGTGCTAGGAACAGGGGTACCTACGAGCAGTACTTC. Its protein product is CSARNRGTYEQYF.

This clonotype has only a few counts. The CDR3 loop reads CASTFGVTQYF. CDR3 in DNA: TGTGCCAGCACTTTTGGGGTTACGCAGTATTTT. J is TRBJ2-3 and V is TRBV6-5; D not certain. V dropped 7 bases and J dropped 8 bases, with 10 bases sitting between them. CDR1 is MNHEY, CDR2 SVGAGI, per germline. This CDR3 has 11 amino acids.

This clonotype showed up just a few times. This chain joins TRBV6-6 and TRBJ1-6; D call uncertain. The germline CDR1 and CDR2 sequences are MNHNY and SVGAGI (reference sequence). The CDR3 consists of 13 residues. With 6 bases removed from V and 7 bases from J, the gap between germline ends came to 10 bases. CDR3 protein: CASSRTANSPLHF. In DNA form, the CDR3 reads TGTGCCAGCAGCCGCACTGCAAATTCACCCCTCCACTTT.

There are a few counts of this clonotype. The rearrangement joins TRBV11-2 to TRBJ2-2, with D hard to call. This CDR3 is built from 14 residues. V lost 4 bases to trimming and J lost 4 bases, with 10 bases between them. Per germline, CDR1 SGHAT and CDR2 FQNNGV. CDR3 protein: CASSWEGSTGELFF. CDR3 DNA sequence: TGTGCCAGCAGCTGGGAAGGGTCCACCGGGGAGCTGTTTTTT.

On this clonotype itself: This may come from a read error, since a much larger clone is one base off. The rearrangement uses TRBV28 and TRBJ2-3, with a tentative D call TRBD1 (6 bases). CDR1 and CDR2 (germline): MDHEN, SYDVKM. The CDR3 has 14 amino acids. V was clipped by 3 bases and J by 8 bases, with 15 bases between them. The CDR3 region is CASSFPQGSVTQYF. For the CDR3, the DNA is TGTGCCAGCAGTTTCCCCCAGGGGTCAGTTACGCAGTATTTT.

The rearrangement joins TRBV12-3 or TRBV12-4 to TRBJ1-2; TRBD1 is a possible D gene (6 bases). Between the trimmed V and J ends, which lost 5 bases and 1 base, there was a span of 11 bases. The CDR3 sequence is 14 residues long. CDR3 sequence (DNA): TGTGCCAGCAGTATGGGGGCGCTTAACTATGGCTACACCTTC. It is translated as CASSMGALNYGYTF.

This clonotype was seen only a few times. V gene TRBV6-6 combines with J gene TRBJ2-1, with D possibly being TRBD1 (5 bases). This CDR3 is 14 amino acids long. Trimming cost V 2 bases and J 9 bases, with 14 bases left between them. Germline CDR1 MNHNY, CDR2 SVGAGI (reference sequence). The CDR3 loop reads CASSYLTTGAEQFF. The CDR3 nucleotides are TGTGCCAGCAGTTACCTCACCACTGGGGCTGAGCAGTTCTTC.

The chain has TRBV28 and TRBJ2-3; 7 bases fit TRBD1. The CDR3 loop spans 17 amino acids. Germline V gives CDR1 MDHEN, CDR2 SYDVKM. V lost 3 bases to trimming and J lost 0 bases; unmatched junction nucleotides: 9. The DNA of the CDR3 is TGTGCCAGCAGTTTCGGGACAGAATCGACTAGCACAGATACGCAGTATTTT. Its translation is CASSFGTESTSTDTQYF.

This clonotype was recorded a few times. The chain carries TRBV11-2 and TRBJ2-1; no clear D. CDR1 is SGHAT and CDR2 is FQNNGV in the germline V gene. The CDR3 consists of 12 residues. The V end lost 1 base, the J end lost 7 bases, and 5 bases lay between the germline ends. The CDR3 region has the DNA TGTGCCAGCAGCTTAGTGACGAATGAGCAGTTCTTC. Encoded protein: CASSLVTNEQFF.

The chain joins TRBV28 to TRBJ1-3, with D unclear. This CDR3 has 11 amino acids. V gave up 4 bases and J gave up 7 bases, with 5 bases separating them. Germline V gene lookup returns CDR1 MDHEN and CDR2 SYDVKM. The CDR3 DNA is TGTGCCAGCAGTTCTGTTAACACCATATATTTT. Its translation is CASSSVNTIYF.

The chain is built from TRBV2 and TRBJ1-1; perhaps TRBD1 as D (5 bases). Deletions cut 5 bases from V and 4 bases from J, with 14 bases between. The V gene's germline CDR1 is SNHLY and CDR2 FYNNEI. The CDR3 is 14 amino acids. The CDR3 DNA reads TGTGCCAGCAGTCCCGCAGGGCTGGGCACTGAAGCTTTCTTT. Amino acids: CASSPAGLGTEAFF. The variable domain in full, with the rest retrieved from reference TRBV2 and TRBJ1-1, is EPEVTQTPSHQVTQMGQEVILRCVPISNHLYFYWYRQILGQKVEFLVSFYNNEISEKSEIFDDQFSVERPDGSNFTLKIRSTKLEDSAMYFCASSPAGLGTEAFFGQGTRLTVV.

This chain joins TRBV18 and TRBJ2-3, with a weak D call TRBD2 (5 bases). CDR1 is KGHSH, CDR2 LQKENI, per germline. This CDR3 contains 14 residues. The V end was cut by 1 base, the J end by 0 bases, with 5 bases between. CDR3 DNA sequence: TGTGCCAGCTCACCACGAGGGAGCACAGATACGCAGTATTTT. Its translation: CASSPRGSTDTQYF.

This clonotype was observed at least ten times. J is TRBJ2-7 and V is TRBV12-5, with TRBD1 matching 8 bases. There are 15 residues in the CDR3. V shed 1 base and J 6 bases; nucleotides not matched to a gene: 8. Germline CDR1 LGHNT, CDR2 FRNRAP. CDR3 amino acids: CASGLAQGAIGEQYF. In DNA form, the CDR3 reads TGTGCTAGTGGTTTGGCGCAGGGGGCGATTGGCGAGCAGTACTTC.